The next 8 T cell receptor beta chains were all read from a single sample in a study of blood T cells in healthy people across ages (dated by TCRdb to between 2014 and 2017). The library was obtained by 5' RACE. TCRdb shows the sequencer as Illumina HiSeq 2500. A second roughly 6 to 12 cycle PCR used a sample-barcoded 5' primer and a J-beta primer mix. The public reads were run again by TCRdb, first through fastp at Q25 and then through MiXCR, and only productive beta chains were kept. CDR3 protein sequences are deduplicated, and each keeps its most common genes and DNA. The sample table shows 650,000 to 1,000,000 distinct CDR3 sequences, and about 34% are seen once. Roughly 13% of the sample goes to the ten largest clones. Sequencing was performed on blood. Receptors were obtained from a young man in good health.

The chain couples TRBV7-8 to TRBJ2-1; tentative D call: TRBD2 (5 bases). Trimming removed 1 base at V and 3 bases at J, with 16 bases between. CDR1 is SGHVS, CDR2 FQNEAQ, per germline. There are 17 residues in the CDR3. The CDR3 region is CASSLGRPGKFYNEQFF. Here the CDR3 DNA reads TGTGCCAGCAGCTTAGGGAGGCCGGGGAAATTCTACAATGAGCAGTTCTTC. Drawing the rest from reference TRBV7-8 and TRBJ2-1, the complete variable domain is GAGVSQSPRYKVAKRGQDVALRCDPISGHVSLFWYQQALGQGPEFLTYFQNEAQLDKSGLPSDRFFAERPEGSVSTLKIQRTQQEDSAVYLCASSLGRPGKFYNEQFFGPGTRLTVL.

This clonotype has more than one count but fewer than ten. The chain combines TRBV27 with TRBJ1-4, with D possibly TRBD1 on 6 matching bases. This CDR3 has 15 amino acids. The V end lost 5 bases, the J end lost 7 bases, and 17 bases lay between the germline ends. Germline CDR1 and CDR2: MNHEY and SMNVEV (reference sequence). The CDR3 spells CASSRGNGGAEKLFF. The DNA for the CDR3 is TGTGCCAGCAGTAGGGGCAACGGGGGGGCTGAAAAACTGTTTTTT.

V is TRBV7-6 and J is TRBJ1-1, with no clear D. Per the germline V gene, CDR1 is SGHVS and CDR2 is FNYEAQ. Trimming pared 4 bases from V and 4 bases from J, leaving 16 bases between. The CDR3 runs 15 residues. CDR3 sequence (DNA): TGTGCCAGCAGCTCGGATTATGCCCGGAGCACTGAAGCTTTCTTT. Translation: CASSSDYARSTEAFF.

V gene TRBV12-3 or TRBV12-4 combines with J gene TRBJ1-2; 11 nucleotides agree with TRBD1. The CDR3 is 15 residues long. V lost 2 bases to trimming and J lost 6 bases; unmatched junction nucleotides: 5. CDR3 DNA: TGTGCCAGCAGTTTAAGGACAGGGGGCGATGATGGCTACACCTTC. Amino acids: CASSLRTGGDDGYTF.

This clonotype turned up a few times. The CDR3, as DNA: TGTGCCAGCAACCCCGGCGGGACTAAATATTATTACGAGCAGTACTTC. Its protein product is CASNPGGTKYYYEQYF. The rearrangement links TRBV5-6 to TRBJ2-7, with 7 bases identical to TRBD2. V dropped 6 bases and J dropped 4; count of bases not matched to a gene: 16. The CDR3 runs 16 residues. CDR1 is SGHDT and CDR2 is YYEEEE in the germline V gene.

The chain employs TRBV9 and TRBJ2-4; no clear D gene. The J call is uncertain, as TRBJ2-7 better fits the DNA end. The CDR3 runs 12 residues. Germline V lookup: CDR1 SGDLS, CDR2 YYNGEE. CDR3 DNA: TGTGCCAGCAGCGCAGGCGTCTACGAGCAGTACTTC. Translation gives CASSAGVYEQYF.

The CDR3 coding sequence is TGTGCCAGCAGTTTCGGGCGGGAGGCAGATACGCAGTATTTT. As protein: CASSFGREADTQYF. This chain uses TRBV6-2 or TRBV6-3 with TRBJ2-3; TRBD2 agrees at 8 bases. After removal of 4 bases from V and 4 bases from J, the junction contained 4 bases not matched to a gene. Germline CDR1 is MNHEY and CDR2 is SVGEGT. The CDR3 runs to 14 residues.

The chain combines TRBV6-1 with TRBJ2-7; TRBD1 matches at 7 bases. Unmatched junction bases numbered 8, after V lost 4 bases and J lost 2 bases. The CDR3 is 15 amino acids. Germline V gene lookup returns CDR1 MNHNS and CDR2 SASEGT. CDR3 in DNA: TGTGCCAGCAGTGTATCCTGGACAGGCACCTACGAGCAGTACTTC. It translates to CASSVSWTGTYEQYF.